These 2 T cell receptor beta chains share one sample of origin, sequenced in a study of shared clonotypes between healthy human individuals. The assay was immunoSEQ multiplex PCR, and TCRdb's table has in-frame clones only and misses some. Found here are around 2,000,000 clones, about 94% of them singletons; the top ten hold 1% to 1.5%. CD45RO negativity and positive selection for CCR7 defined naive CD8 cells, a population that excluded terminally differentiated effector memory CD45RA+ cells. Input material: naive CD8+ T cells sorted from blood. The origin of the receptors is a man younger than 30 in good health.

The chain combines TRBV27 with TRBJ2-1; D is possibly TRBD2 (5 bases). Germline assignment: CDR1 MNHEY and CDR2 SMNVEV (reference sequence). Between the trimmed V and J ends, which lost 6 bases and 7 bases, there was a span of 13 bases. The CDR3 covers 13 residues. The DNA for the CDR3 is TGTGCCAGCAGAATACGAGGGTCGAATGAGCAGTTCTTC. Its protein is CASRIRGSNEQFF.

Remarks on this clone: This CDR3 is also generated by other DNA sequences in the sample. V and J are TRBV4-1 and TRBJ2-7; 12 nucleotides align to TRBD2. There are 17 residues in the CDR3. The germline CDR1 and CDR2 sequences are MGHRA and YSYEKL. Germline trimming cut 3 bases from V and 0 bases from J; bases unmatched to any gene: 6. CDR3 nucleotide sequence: TGCGCCAGCAGCCAGGGGGGACTAGCGGGCCTCTCCTACGAGCAGTACTTC. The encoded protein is CASSQGGLAGLSYEQYF.